This T cell receptor (beta chain) was recovered during a study of T cell repertoires in aging, cancer and after chemotherapy. Background on the study: Patients with glioblastoma brain tumors were sampled before and after temozolomide-based therapy. Study-wide points: Loss of evenness, beyond lost richness, contributed to age-related TCR diversity decline in cancer patients.

This clonotype was recorded a few times. Its cognate antigen is unknown. A mixed TRB-A/B primer pool amplified rearranged TRB by multiplex touch-down PCR. In TCRdb, the multiplex PCR reads were re-called with MiXCR into one record per CDR3 protein. The sample holds some 2,200 distinct CDR3 sequences, roughly 30% seen once. The CDR3 totals 13 residues. With V trimmed by 7 bases and J by 11 bases, 12 bases remained unmatched. Germline-derived CDR1 and CDR2 are LNHNV and YYDKDF (reference sequence). TCR beta rearrangements were amplified from peripheral blood genomic DNA. What was sequenced was blood. The rearrangement uses TRBV15 and TRBJ2-5, with 8 bases that match TRBD1. The receptor comes from a human donor with a solid tumor. Here the CDR3 reads CATNRDRSQSQYF. CDR3 bases: TGTGCCACCAACCGGGACAGGTCCCAGTCACAGTACTTC. Full variable domain (outside the CDR3, taken from reference TRBV15 and TRBJ2-5): DAMVIQNPRYQVTQFGKPVTLSCSQTLNHNVMYWYQQKSSQAPKLLFHYYDKDFNNEADTPDNFQSRRPNTSFCFLDIRSPGLGDTAMYLCATNRDRSQSQYFGPGTRLLVL.